Below are 16 T cell receptor beta chains sequenced from a single sample in a study of identical twins. TCRdb redid the calling of the 5' RACE reads with MiXCR, one entry per CDR3 protein. There are 690,000 or so distinct CDR3 sequences in the sample; 8% to 9% occur only once, and 0.75% to 1% lies in the top ten. The same sample was also used in a study of yellow fever vaccine responses in identical twins.

Material for sequencing was PBMCs. The receptors derive from a young woman in good health.

There are a few counts of this clonotype. The chain recombines TRBV27 with TRBJ2-3, with a tentative D call TRBD1 (6 bases). The CDR3 is 13 amino acids. CDR1 is MNHEY and CDR2 is SMNVEV in the germline V gene (reference sequence). V lost 10 bases and J lost 2, with 13 bases in between. CDR3: CATKDRNTDTQYF. CDR3 in DNA: TGTGCCACTAAGGACAGAAACACAGATACGCAGTATTTT.

This clonotype has a handful of counts. This rearrangement joins TRBV20-1 to TRBJ2-5, with 8 bases identical to TRBD2. J gave up 1 base and V 0 bases, and 7 bases lay outside the gene matches. Germline V lookup: CDR1 DFQATT, CDR2 SNEGSKA (reference sequence). CDR3 length: 16 residues. The CDR3 loop reads CSARDRSSGSQETQYF. In DNA, the CDR3 is TGCAGTGCTAGAGATCGGTCTAGCGGGTCCCAAGAGACCCAGTACTTC.

V and J are TRBV7-9 and TRBJ2-1; the D gene could be TRBD1 or TRBD2 (7 bases each). The CDR3 length is 16 residues. CDR1 is SEHNR and CDR2 is FQNEAQ in the germline V gene (reference sequence). Trimming stripped 4 bases from V and 5 bases from J, with 18 bases between. CDR3 residues: CASSSAGAGGDNEQFF. CDR3 DNA: TGTGCCAGCAGCTCAGCCGGGGCAGGGGGGGACAATGAGCAGTTCTTC.

The rearrangement uses TRBV4-3 and TRBJ2-7; maybe TRBD2 (5 bases). This CDR3 comprises 15 residues. Germline lookup yields CDR1 LGHNA and CDR2 YSLEER. V was pared by 3 bases and J by 0 bases, with 12 bases between. As DNA, the CDR3 is TGCGCCAGCAGCCATGGAAGCGGTCTCTCCTACGAGCAGTACTTC. Protein product: CASSHGSGLSYEQYF.

This chain connects TRBV25-1 to TRBJ2-3; D is perhaps TRBD1 or TRBD2 (5 bases each). V lost 1 base, J lost 5 bases, and 16 bases lay in between. The germline V gene has CDR1 MGHDK and CDR2 SYGVNS. The CDR3 sequence is 16 residues long. The CDR3 sequence is CASSELGKTTGDTQYF. In DNA, the CDR3 is TGTGCCAGCAGTGAATTGGGTAAGACTACAGGAGATACGCAGTATTTT.

This chain joins TRBV4-3 and TRBJ2-7; 9 positions agree with TRBD2. Germline V gives CDR1 LGHNA, CDR2 YSLEER. The CDR3 has 17 residues. Trimming at V came to 3 bases and at J to 5 bases, leaving 14 bases not matched to a gene. The DNA of the CDR3 is TGCGCCAGCAGCCAGTCCTCCAGCGGGAGGCCGAGGGACGAGCAGTACTTC. Protein sequence: CASSQSSSGRPRDEQYF.

This clonotype was found a few times. This chain connects TRBV7-9 to TRBJ1-1; no firm D call. V was pared by 5 bases and J by 3 bases, with 7 bases between. The CDR3 covers 12 residues. In germline, CDR1 is SEHNR, CDR2 FQNEAQ (reference sequence). CDR3 in DNA: TGTGCCAGCAGCCGAAGTTACACTGAAGCTTTCTTT. This codes for CASSRSYTEAFF.

This clonotype was detected a few times. The chain combines TRBV30 with TRBJ2-1; possibly TRBD1 or TRBD2 for D (5 bases each). Germline loops: CDR1 GTSNPN, CDR2 SVGIG (reference sequence). V lost 0 bases to trimming and J lost 0 bases, with 9 bases between them. There are 15 residues in the CDR3. DNA of the CDR3: TGTGCCTGGAGTGTAAACGGGGCCTCCTACAATGAGCAGTTCTTC. Translating it yields CAWSVNGASYNEQFF.

The DNA of the CDR3 is TGCAGTGCTAGAGTATTATCAGCAACTAATGAAAAACTGTTTTTT. It codes for CSARVLSATNEKLFF. The gene calls are TRBV20-1 and TRBJ1-4, with unresolved D. This CDR3 is built from 15 residues. Germline CDR1 and CDR2: DFQATT and SNEGSKA (reference sequence). The ends were cut back, 1 base at V and 0 bases at J, with 9 bases in the middle.

This clonotype was seen ten or more times. The rearrangement links TRBV4-3 to TRBJ2-3; 8 bases are a match to TRBD2. Germline values: CDR1 LGHNA, CDR2 YSLEER. The CDR3 length is 17 residues. The V and J ends lost 3 bases and 2 bases, in that order; junction bases with no gene match: 10. CDR3 in DNA: TGCGCCAGCAGCCAGATGCTAGCGGGCCACCTCACAGATACGCAGTATTTT. Protein: CASSQMLAGHLTDTQYF.

This clonotype was seen only a few times. The genes are TRBV5-1 and TRBJ1-1; D remains unclear. Deletions cut 5 bases from V and 7 bases from J, with 18 bases between. The CDR3 runs 14 residues. Germline V gives CDR1 SGHRS, CDR2 YFSETQ. The CDR3 loop is CASSYGLPAVEAFF. DNA of the CDR3: TGCGCCAGCAGTTATGGTTTGCCGGCGGTTGAAGCTTTCTTT.

The V and J genes are TRBV18 and TRBJ1-1, with D unresolved. Germline V gene data show CDR1 as KGHSH and CDR2 as LQKENI. CDR3 length equals 14 residues. Trimming cost V 3 bases and J 3 bases, with 11 bases left between them. The CDR3 is CASSPWGQDTEAFF. The CDR3 DNA follows: TGTGCCAGCTCACCGTGGGGTCAGGACACTGAAGCTTTCTTT.

The chain combines TRBV28 with TRBJ2-1; TRBD2 agrees at 7 bases. Germline-derived CDR1 and CDR2 are MDHEN and SYDVKM. With V trimmed by 3 bases and J by 7 bases, 9 bases remained unmatched. The CDR3 loop spans 15 amino acids. CDR3 loop: CASSFRGRALNEQFF. The CDR3 DNA follows: TGTGCCAGCAGTTTTCGGGGGAGGGCCTTGAATGAGCAGTTCTTC.

This clonotype was seen more than once but under ten times. The chain links TRBV5-5 to TRBJ2-5; TRBD1 matches 7 bases. The CDR3 is 14 amino acids. The germline CDR1 and CDR2 sequences are SGHKS and YYEKEE (reference sequence). With 4 bases clipped from V and 4 bases from J, the junction kept 7 bases outside the gene matches. This chain's CDR3 is CASSGWTGLETQYF. CDR3 nucleotide sequence: TGTGCCAGCAGCGGCTGGACAGGTTTAGAGACCCAGTACTTC.

The chain is built from TRBV27 and TRBJ2-1, with 12 positions matching TRBD2. The CDR3 loop spans 15 amino acids. Trimming at V came to 5 bases and at J to 5 bases, leaving 4 bases not matched to a gene. Germline CDR1 and CDR2: MNHEY and SMNVEV (reference sequence). CDR3 region: CASSDGLAGNNEQFF. CDR3 DNA sequence: TGTGCCAGCAGTGACGGACTAGCGGGGAACAATGAGCAGTTCTTC.

This clonotype turned up a few times. The rearrangement uses TRBV5-6 and TRBJ2-2; either TRBD1 or TRBD2 may fit D (5 bases each). V shed 2 bases and J shed 2 bases, with 13 bases lying between them. From germline, CDR1 is SGHDT and CDR2 YYEEEE. This CDR3 is built from 16 residues. CDR3 protein: CASSFFRDGNTGELFF. CDR3 in DNA: TGTGCCAGCAGCTTCTTCCGGGACGGTAACACCGGGGAGCTGTTTTTT.